A single sample is the source of the 6 T cell receptor beta chains below, sequenced in a study of beta chain bispecific antibodies for T cell cancers. General study points: Normal T cells contributed less of the targeted TRBV signal than the leukemia cells did.

Their specific antigens are unknown. MiXCR, applied by TCRdb to the 5' RACE reads, yields one record per CDR3 protein. Among some 17,000 distinct CDR3 sequences listed, approximately 2.2% were seen once. T cells were expanded from blood mononuclear cells for two to three days with anti-CD3 OKT3 or CD3/CD28 beads. Sequencing used healthy donor T cells cultured with leukemia cells. These receptors were collected from a human donor in good health. Some clones in this sample may be carry-over from other donors' samples.

This clonotype was detected many times. This chain connects TRBV2 to TRBJ1-1; TRBD1 matches at 7 bases. The CDR3 consists of 16 residues. Germline trimming cut 4 bases from V and 0 bases from J; bases unmatched to any gene: 8. The germline gives CDR1 SNHLY, CDR2 FYNNEI. CDR3 DNA: TGTGCCAGCAGTGGTAAACAGGGGATCATGAACACTGAAGCTTTCTTT. Its protein is CASSGKQGIMNTEAFF.

In its sample, this clonotype was seen many times. The chain employs TRBV20-1 and TRBJ2-3; D is perhaps TRBD2 (5 bases). This CDR3 spans 16 amino acids. V was cut by 0 bases and J by 0 bases, with 13 bases left in between. Germline V gene data show CDR1 as DFQATT and CDR2 as SNEGSKA (reference sequence). Written as DNA, the CDR3 is TGCAGTGCTAGAGATCAAGACTACCCTAGCACAGATACGCAGTATTTT. Protein sequence: CSARDQDYPSTDTQYF.

The sample holds many counts of this clonotype. The genes are TRBV7-6 and TRBJ2-5; 8 nucleotides align to TRBD1. This CDR3 comprises 15 residues. Germline CDR1 SGHVS, CDR2 FNYEAQ. V lost 5 bases to trimming and J lost 7 bases; unmatched junction nucleotides: 12. The CDR3 loop reads CASSPSETGVATQYF. CDR3 DNA sequence: TGTGCCAGCAGCCCATCTGAGACAGGGGTGGCGACCCAGTACTTC.

Only a few counts were recorded for this clonotype. The J gene is TRBJ2-1, the V gene TRBV5-4; perhaps TRBD2 as D (5 bases). The CDR3 covers 12 residues. Trimming removed 2 bases at V and 7 bases at J, with 7 bases between. CDR1 and CDR2 from the germline V gene are SGHNT and YYREEE (reference sequence). CDR3 in DNA: TGTGCCAGCAGCTTACTAGGGAATGAGCAGTTCTTC. Residues: CASSLLGNEQFF.

The sample holds many counts of this clonotype. This chain connects TRBV5-1 to TRBJ2-3; no firm D call. This CDR3 is built from 15 residues. V was trimmed by 1 base and J by 2 bases, leaving 11 bases between them. Germline lookup yields CDR1 SGHRS and CDR2 YFSETQ. In DNA form, the CDR3 reads TGCGCCAGCAGCTTGTTTTCGGGTTCCACAGATACGCAGTATTTT. Amino acid sequence: CASSLFSGSTDTQYF. Looking up the rest from reference TRBV5-1 and TRBJ2-3 gives the full variable domain: KAGVTQTPRYLIKTRGQQVTLSCSPISGHRSVSWYQQTPGQGLQFLFEYFSETQRNKGNFPGRFSGRQFSNSRSEMNVSTLELGDSALYLCASSLFSGSTDTQYFGPGTRLTVL.

By proportion, this clonotype is medium-sized (0.01 to 0.1%). This chain connects TRBV3-1 to TRBJ2-3, with TRBD2 matching over 10 bases. In germline, CDR1 is LGHDT, CDR2 YNNKEL (reference sequence). This CDR3 region has 15 residues. V was clipped by 6 bases and J by 7 bases; unmatched bases: 10. CDR3 sequence reads: CASRYSGGAKNTQYF. CDR3 coding DNA: TGTGCCAGCAGATACAGCGGGGGGGCAAAAAATACGCAGTATTTT.